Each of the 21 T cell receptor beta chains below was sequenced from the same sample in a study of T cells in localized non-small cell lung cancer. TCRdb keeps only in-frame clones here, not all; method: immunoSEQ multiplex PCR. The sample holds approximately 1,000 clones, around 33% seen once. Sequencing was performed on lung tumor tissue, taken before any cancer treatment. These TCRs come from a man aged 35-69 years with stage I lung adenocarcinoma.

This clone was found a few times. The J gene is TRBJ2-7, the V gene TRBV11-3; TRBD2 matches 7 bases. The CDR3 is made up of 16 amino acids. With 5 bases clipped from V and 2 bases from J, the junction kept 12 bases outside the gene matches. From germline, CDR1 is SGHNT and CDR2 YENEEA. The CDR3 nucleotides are TGTGCCAGCAGCCCTAGGGGCGGGGGTTCTACCTACGAGCAGTACTTC. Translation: CASSPRGGGSTYEQYF.

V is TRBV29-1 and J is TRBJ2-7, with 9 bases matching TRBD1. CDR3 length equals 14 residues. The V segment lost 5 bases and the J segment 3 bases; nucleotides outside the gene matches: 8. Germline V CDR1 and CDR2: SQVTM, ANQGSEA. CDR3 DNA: TGCAGCGTTAAACCGGGACAGGGTATCTACGAGCAGTACTTC. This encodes CSVKPGQGIYEQYF.

The CDR3 protein is CASSPPRGSWYTEAFF. DNA for the CDR3: TGTGCCAGCTCACCACCGAGGGGGAGCTGGTACACTGAAGCTTTCTTT. The V call is TRBV18, the J call TRBJ1-1; D may be TRBD1 (6 bases). The V end was cut by 0 bases, the J end by 3 bases, with 14 bases between. Germline assignment: CDR1 KGHSH and CDR2 LQKENI. This CDR3 is 16 amino acids long.

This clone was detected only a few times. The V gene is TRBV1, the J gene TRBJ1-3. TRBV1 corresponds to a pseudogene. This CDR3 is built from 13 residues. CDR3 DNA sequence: TGCGCCAGCAGCCAAGTTGGGGGAAACACCATATATTTT. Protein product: CASSQVGGNTIYF.

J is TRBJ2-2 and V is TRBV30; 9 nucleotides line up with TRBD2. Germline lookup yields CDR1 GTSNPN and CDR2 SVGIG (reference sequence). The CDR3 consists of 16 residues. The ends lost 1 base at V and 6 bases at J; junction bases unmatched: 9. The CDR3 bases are TGTGCCTGGAGTGGACTCAGGACTAGCGAGGCCGGGGAGCTGTTTTTT. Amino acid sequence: CAWSGLRTSEAGELFF.

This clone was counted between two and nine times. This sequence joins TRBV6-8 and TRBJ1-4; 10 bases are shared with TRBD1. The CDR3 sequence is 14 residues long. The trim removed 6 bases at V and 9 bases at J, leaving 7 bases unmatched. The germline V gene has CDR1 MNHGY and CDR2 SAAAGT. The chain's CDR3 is CASRTGGEEKKLFF. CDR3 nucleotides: TGTGCCAGCAGGACAGGGGGCGAGGAAAAAAAACTGTTTTTT.

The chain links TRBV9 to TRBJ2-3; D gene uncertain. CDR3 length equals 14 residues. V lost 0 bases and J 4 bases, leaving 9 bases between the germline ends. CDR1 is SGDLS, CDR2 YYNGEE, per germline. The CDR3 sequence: CASSVVGLADTQYF. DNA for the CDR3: TGTGCCAGCAGCGTAGTAGGGCTCGCAGATACGCAGTATTTT. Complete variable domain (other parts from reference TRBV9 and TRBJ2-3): DSGVTQTPKHLITATGQRVTLRCSPRSGDLSVYWYQQSLDQGLQFLIQYYNGEERAKGNILERFSAQQFPDLHSELNLSSLELGDSALYFCASSVVGLADTQYFGPGTRLTVL.

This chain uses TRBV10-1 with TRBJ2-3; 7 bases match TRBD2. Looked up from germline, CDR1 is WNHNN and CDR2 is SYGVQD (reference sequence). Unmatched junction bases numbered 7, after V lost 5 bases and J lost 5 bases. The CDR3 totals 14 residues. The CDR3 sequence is CASSPREGVDTQYF. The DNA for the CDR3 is TGCGCCAGCAGTCCCAGGGAGGGAGTAGATACGCAGTATTTT.

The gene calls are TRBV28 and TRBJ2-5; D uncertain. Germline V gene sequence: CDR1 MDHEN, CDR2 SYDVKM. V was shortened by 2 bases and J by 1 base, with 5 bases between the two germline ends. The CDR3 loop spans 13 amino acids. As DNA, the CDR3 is TGTGCCAGCAGTTTACTCGCCCAAGAGACCCAGTACTTC. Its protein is CASSLLAQETQYF.

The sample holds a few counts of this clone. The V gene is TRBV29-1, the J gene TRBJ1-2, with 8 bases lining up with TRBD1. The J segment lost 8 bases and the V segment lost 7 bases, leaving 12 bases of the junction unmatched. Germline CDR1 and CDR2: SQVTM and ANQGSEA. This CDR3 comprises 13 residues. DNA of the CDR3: TGCAGCGGATACGACCGGGACAGGAAAGGCTACACCTTC. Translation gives CSGYDRDRKGYTF.

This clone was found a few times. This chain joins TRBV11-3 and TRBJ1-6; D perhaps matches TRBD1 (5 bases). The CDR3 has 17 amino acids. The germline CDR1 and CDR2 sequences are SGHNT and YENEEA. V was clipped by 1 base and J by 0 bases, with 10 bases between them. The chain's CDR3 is CASSLVNRSSYNSPLHF. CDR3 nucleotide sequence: TGTGCCAGCAGCTTAGTGAACAGGAGCTCCTATAATTCACCCCTCCACTTT.

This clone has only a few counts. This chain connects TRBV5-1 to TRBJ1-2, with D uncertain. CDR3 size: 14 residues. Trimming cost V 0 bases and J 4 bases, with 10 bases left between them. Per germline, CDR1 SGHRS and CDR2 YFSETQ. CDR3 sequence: CASSLGQETYGYTF. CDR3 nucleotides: TGCGCCAGCAGCTTGGGGCAGGAGACCTATGGCTACACCTTC.

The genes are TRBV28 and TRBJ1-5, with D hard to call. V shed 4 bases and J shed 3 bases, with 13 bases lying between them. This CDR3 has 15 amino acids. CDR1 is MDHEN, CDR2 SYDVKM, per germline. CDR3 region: CASSWYQSDNQPQHF. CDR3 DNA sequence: TGTGCCAGCAGTTGGTATCAATCGGACAATCAGCCCCAGCATTTT.

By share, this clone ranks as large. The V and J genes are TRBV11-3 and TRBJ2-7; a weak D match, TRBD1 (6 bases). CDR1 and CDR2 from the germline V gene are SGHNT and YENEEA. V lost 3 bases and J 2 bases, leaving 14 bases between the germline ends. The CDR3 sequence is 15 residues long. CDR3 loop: CASSFPSRGTYEQYF. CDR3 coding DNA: TGTGCCAGCAGCTTTCCGAGTAGGGGGACCTACGAGCAGTACTTC.

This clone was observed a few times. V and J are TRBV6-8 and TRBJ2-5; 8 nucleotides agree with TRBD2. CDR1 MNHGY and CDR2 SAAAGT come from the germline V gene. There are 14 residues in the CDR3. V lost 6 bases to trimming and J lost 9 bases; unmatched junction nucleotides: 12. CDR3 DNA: TGTGCCAGCAGGGAAAGCGGGGGCCCCGAGGCCCAGTACTTC. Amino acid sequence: CASRESGGPEAQYF.

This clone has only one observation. CDR3 sequence (DNA): TGTGCCAGCAGTCCATATGGGACCCAGAGCACAGATACGCAGTATTTT. This encodes CASSPYGTQSTDTQYF. The chain is built from TRBV28 and TRBJ2-3, with D possibly called TRBD1 or TRBD2 (5 bases each). The CDR3 is made up of 16 amino acids. V dropped 5 bases and J dropped 0 bases, with 15 bases sitting between them. Germline-derived CDR1 and CDR2 are MDHEN and SYDVKM.

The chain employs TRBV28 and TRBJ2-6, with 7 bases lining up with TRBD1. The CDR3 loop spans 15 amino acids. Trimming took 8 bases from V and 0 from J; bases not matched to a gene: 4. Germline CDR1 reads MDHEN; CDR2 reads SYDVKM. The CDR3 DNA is TGTGCCAGCGGGACAGCGAGCTCTGGGGCCAACGTCCTGACTTTC. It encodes CASGTASSGANVLTF. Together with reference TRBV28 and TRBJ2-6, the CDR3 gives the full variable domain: DVKVTQSSRYLVKRTGEKVFLECVQDMDHENMFWYRQDPGLGLRLIYFSYDVKMKEKGDIPEGYSVSREKKERFSLILESASTNQTSMYLCASGTASSGANVLTFGAGSRLTVL.

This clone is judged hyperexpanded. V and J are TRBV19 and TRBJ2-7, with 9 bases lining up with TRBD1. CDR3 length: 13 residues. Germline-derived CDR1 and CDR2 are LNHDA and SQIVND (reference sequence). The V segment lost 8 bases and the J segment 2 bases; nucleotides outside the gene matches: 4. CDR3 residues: CASGRQGAYEQYF. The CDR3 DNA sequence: TGTGCCAGTGGAAGACAGGGGGCCTACGAGCAGTACTTC.

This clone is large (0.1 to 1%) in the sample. The CDR3 is CASSRTSGSIQNEQFF. As DNA, the CDR3 is TGTGCCAGCAGCCGGACTAGCGGAAGCATACAGAATGAGCAGTTCTTC. The chain recombines TRBV11-3 with TRBJ2-1; 10 nucleotides match TRBD2. The germline CDR1 and CDR2 sequences are SGHNT and YENEEA. This CDR3 region has 16 residues. Unmatched junction bases numbered 11, after V lost 5 bases and J lost 7 bases. Combining the CDR3 with reference TRBV11-3 and TRBJ2-1 gives the whole variable domain EAGVVQSPRYKIIEKKQPVAFWCNPISGHNTLYWYLQNLGQGPELLIRYENEEAVDDSQLPKDRFSAERLKGVDSTLKIQPAELGDSAVYLCASSRTSGSIQNEQFFGPGTRLTVL.

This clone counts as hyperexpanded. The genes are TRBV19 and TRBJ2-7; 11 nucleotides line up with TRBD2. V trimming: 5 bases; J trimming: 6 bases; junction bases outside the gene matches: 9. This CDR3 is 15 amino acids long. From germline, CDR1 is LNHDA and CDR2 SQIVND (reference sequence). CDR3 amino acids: CASSSNSGRASEQYF. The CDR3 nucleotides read TGTGCCAGTAGTTCAAATAGCGGGAGGGCGTCCGAGCAGTACTTC.

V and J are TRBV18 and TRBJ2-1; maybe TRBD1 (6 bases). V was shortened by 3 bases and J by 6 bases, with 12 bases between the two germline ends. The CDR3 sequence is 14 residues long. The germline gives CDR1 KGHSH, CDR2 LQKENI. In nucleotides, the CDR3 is TGTGCCAGCTCACCGGTAACAGGGATCAATGAGCAGTTCTTC. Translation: CASSPVTGINEQFF.